This T cell receptor (beta chain) appears in the sequencing data of a study of blood T cells in healthy people across ages. A second PCR of 7 to 11 cycles used a sample-barcoded 5' primer and a J-beta primer mix. TCRdb reprocessed the 5' RACE reads via MiXCR and lists one record per CDR3 protein. The table has roughly 1.7 million distinct CDR3 sequences, approximately 32% seen once; the top ten hold around 11%. The sequence was obtained from a woman younger than 45 in good health. Sequenced input: blood.

CDR3 coding DNA: TGCAGCGCGACAGGAAGGTCTGAAGCTTTCTTT. It encodes CSATGRSEAFF. The chain couples TRBV29-1 to TRBJ1-1, with a possible D match to TRBD1 (6 bases). The CDR3 has 11 amino acids. CDR1 is SQVTM and CDR2 is ANQGSEA in the germline V gene. Trimming left V 7 bases short and J 6 bases short, with 12 bases between.